This T cell receptor (beta chain) is drawn from a study of control samples from healthy donors and cancer patients. V lost 5 bases and J 5 bases, leaving 4 bases between the germline ends. This CDR3 has 11 residues. In germline, CDR1 is MNHNY, CDR2 SVGAGI (reference sequence). Assay: immunoSEQ multiplex PCR; the TCRdb copy retains only in-frame clones and omits some. The sample carries approximately 120,000 clones, approximately 90% recorded once. Sequencing was done on a sample of blood. The rearrangement links TRBV6-6 to TRBJ2-1; D not resolved. This clonotype was sampled from a woman aged 45-65 years in good health. The CDR3 DNA is TGTGCCAGCAGTGATAACAATGAGCAGTTCTTC. It codes for CASSDNNEQFF.